This T cell receptor (beta chain) was sequenced during a study of a mutant IDH1 vaccine in newly diagnosed glioma. Time point noted: week 11, during vaccination. It was 300 ug of mutant IDH1 20-mer peptide that made up each vaccine dose, given with topical imiquimod. Profiled with immunoSEQ multiplex PCR; TCRdb holds only in-frame clones, not every one. Of approximately 36,000 clones in the sample, 80% were seen once. Turning to this clone: Its specificity is not known.

The source material was peripheral blood mononuclear cells (PBMCs), sampled from a glioma patient whose treatment included an IDH1 peptide vaccine. This receptor was identified in a woman in her 30s with glioma. Some clones in this sample may be carry-over from other donors' samples.

The CDR3 bases are TGCGCCAGCAGCCAAGAGGATCCGACAGGCACTTCGCATTCCTACGAGCAGTACTTC. It is translated as CASSQEDPTGTSHSYEQYF. J is TRBJ2-7 and V is TRBV4-1; a weak D match, TRBD1 (6 bases). This CDR3 is 19 amino acids long. Germline lookup yields CDR1 MGHRA and CDR2 YSYEKL. Trimming left V 0 bases short and J 1 base short, with 22 bases between.